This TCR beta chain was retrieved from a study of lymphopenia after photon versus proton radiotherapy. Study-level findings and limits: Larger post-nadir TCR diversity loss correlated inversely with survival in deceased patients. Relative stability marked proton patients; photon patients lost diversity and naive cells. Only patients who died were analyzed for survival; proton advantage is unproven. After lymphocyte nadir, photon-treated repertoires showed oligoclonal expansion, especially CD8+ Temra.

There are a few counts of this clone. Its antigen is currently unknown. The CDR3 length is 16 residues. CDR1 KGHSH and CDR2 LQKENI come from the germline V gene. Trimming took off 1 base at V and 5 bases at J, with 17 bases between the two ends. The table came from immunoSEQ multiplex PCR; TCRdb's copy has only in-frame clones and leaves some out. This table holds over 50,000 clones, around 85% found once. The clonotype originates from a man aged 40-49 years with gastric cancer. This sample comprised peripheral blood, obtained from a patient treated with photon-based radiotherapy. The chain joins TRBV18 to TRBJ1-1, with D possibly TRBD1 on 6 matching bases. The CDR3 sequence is CASSPLSGGEKTEAFF. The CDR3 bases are TGTGCCAGCTCACCACTATCTGGGGGCGAGAAGACTGAAGCTTTCTTT.